The following is a T cell receptor (beta chain) sequence with its context. The data are from a study of blood T cell repertoires in COVID-19. Profiled with immunoSEQ multiplex PCR; TCRdb holds only in-frame clones, not every one. The table includes fewer than 65,000 clones, approximately 87% detected once. This receptor was identified in a man in his fifties or sixties with acute or convalescent COVID-19. Sequencing input: peripheral blood.

CDR3: CASSLEGSRNTGELFF. The CDR3 DNA sequence: TGTGCCAGCAGCCTGGAAGGTAGCCGGAACACCGGGGAGCTGTTTTTT. This sequence joins TRBV3-1 (or the pseudogene TRBV3-2) and TRBJ2-2, with D unresolved. The V end lost 4 bases, the J end lost 1 base, and 13 bases lay between the germline ends. The CDR3 covers 16 residues. In germline, CDR1 is LGHDT, CDR2 YNNKEL (reference sequence).